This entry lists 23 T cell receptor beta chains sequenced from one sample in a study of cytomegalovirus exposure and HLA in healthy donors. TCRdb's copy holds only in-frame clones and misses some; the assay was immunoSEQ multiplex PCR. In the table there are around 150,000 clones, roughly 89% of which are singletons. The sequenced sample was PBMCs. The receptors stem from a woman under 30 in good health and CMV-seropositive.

CDR3 DNA: TGTGCCTGTGATTCGGACACTGAAGCTTTCTTT. Translation gives CACDSDTEAFF. V usage is TRBV30 and J usage is TRBJ1-1, with D unresolved. Germline loops: CDR1 GTSNPN, CDR2 SVGIG (reference sequence). The CDR3 has 11 residues. V lost 6 bases, J lost 3 bases, and 8 bases lay in between.

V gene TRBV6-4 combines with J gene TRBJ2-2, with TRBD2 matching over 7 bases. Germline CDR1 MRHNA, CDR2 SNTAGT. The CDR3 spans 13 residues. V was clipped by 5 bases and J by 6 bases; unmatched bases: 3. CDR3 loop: CASSPTSSGELFF. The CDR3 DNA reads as TGTGCCAGCAGTCCGACTAGCTCCGGGGAGCTGTTTTTT.

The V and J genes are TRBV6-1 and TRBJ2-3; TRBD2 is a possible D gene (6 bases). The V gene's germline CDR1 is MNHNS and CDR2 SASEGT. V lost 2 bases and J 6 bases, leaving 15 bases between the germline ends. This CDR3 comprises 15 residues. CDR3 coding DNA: TGTGCCAGCAGTGAAAGGCTTGTCGGAGGGGATACGCAGTATTTT. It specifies CASSERLVGGDTQYF.

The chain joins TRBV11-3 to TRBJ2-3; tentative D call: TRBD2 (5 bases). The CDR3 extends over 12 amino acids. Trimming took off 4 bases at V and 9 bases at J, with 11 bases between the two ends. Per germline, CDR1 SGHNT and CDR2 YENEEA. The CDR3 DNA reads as TGTGCCAGCAGCTACCCCCGAGGGACGCAGTATTTT. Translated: CASSYPRGTQYF.

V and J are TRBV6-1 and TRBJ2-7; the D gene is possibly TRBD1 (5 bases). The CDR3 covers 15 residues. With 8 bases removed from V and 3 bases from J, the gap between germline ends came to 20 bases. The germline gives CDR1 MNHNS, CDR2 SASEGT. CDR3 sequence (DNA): TGTGCCAGCTGGAATATACAGGTCTCCGGCTACGAGCAGTACTTC. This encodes CASWNIQVSGYEQYF.

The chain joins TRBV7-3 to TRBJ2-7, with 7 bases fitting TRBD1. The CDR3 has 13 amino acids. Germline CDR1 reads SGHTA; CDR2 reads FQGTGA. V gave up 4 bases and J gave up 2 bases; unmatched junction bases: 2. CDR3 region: CASSSGQPYEQYF. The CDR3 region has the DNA TGTGCCAGCAGCTCGGGACAGCCCTACGAGCAGTACTTC.

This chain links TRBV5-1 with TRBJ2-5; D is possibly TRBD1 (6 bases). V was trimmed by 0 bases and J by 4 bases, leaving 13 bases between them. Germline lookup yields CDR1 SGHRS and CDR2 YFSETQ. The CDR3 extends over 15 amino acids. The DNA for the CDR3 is TGCGCCAGCAGCTTGGGCAGGGGTTGGGGAGAGACCCAGTACTTC. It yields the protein CASSLGRGWGETQYF.

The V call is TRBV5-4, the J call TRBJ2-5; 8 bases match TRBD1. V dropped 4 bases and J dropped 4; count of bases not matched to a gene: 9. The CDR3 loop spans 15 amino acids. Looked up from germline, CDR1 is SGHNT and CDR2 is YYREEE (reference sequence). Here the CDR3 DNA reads TGTGCCAGCAGCATAACACAGGGGGGAGGAGAGACCCAGTACTTC. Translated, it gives CASSITQGGGETQYF. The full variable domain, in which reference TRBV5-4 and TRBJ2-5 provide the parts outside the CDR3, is ETGVTQSPTHLIKTRGQQVTLRCSSQSGHNTVSWYQQALGQGPQFIFQYYREEENGRGNFPPRFSGLQFPNYSSELNVNALELDDSALYLCASSITQGGGETQYFGPGTRLLVL.

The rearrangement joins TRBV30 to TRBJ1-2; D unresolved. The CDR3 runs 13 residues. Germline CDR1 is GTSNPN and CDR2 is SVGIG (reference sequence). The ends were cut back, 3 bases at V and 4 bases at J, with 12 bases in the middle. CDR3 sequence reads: CAWRNIIGYGYTF. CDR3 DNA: TGTGCCTGGAGAAACATAATTGGCTATGGCTACACCTTC.

This CDR3 is CASSQVVSGRAGETQYF. The CDR3 nucleotides read TGCGCCAGCAGCCAAGTAGTTAGCGGGAGGGCCGGGGAGACCCAGTACTTC. The chain has TRBV4-1 and TRBJ2-5; 11 bases align to TRBD2. Losses at the gene ends were 1 base for V and 5 bases for J; bases not matched to a gene: 9. Germline V gene sequence: CDR1 MGHRA, CDR2 YSYEKL. This CDR3 is 17 amino acids long.

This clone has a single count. CDR3 region: CASSSGLAEETQYF. In nucleotides, the CDR3 is TGTGCCAGCAGCTCGGGACTAGCGGAAGAGACCCAGTACTTC. The chain couples TRBV7-9 to TRBJ2-5; TRBD2 aligns across 11 bases. From germline, CDR1 is SEHNR and CDR2 FQNEAQ (reference sequence). The trim removed 4 bases at V and 3 bases at J, leaving 1 base unmatched. The CDR3 length is 14 residues.

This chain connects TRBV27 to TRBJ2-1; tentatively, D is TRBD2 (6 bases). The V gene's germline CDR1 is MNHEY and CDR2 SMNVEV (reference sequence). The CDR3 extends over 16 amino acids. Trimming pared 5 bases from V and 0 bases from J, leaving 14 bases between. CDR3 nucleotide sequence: TGTGCCAGCAGTCAGGACGGGAGTCTCTCCTACAATGAGCAGTTCTTC. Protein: CASSQDGSLSYNEQFF.

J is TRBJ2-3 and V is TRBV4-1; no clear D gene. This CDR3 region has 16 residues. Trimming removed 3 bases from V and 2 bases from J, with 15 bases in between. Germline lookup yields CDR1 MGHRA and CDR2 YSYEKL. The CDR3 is CASSQTKFGDTDTQYF. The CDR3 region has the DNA TGCGCCAGCAGCCAGACAAAATTTGGTGACACAGATACGCAGTATTTT.

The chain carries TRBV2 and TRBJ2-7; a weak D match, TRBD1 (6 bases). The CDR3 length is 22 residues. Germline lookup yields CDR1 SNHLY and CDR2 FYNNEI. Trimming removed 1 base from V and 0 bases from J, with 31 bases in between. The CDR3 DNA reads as TGTGCCAGCAGTGAAGAGGGCCACACTTGGGGGACAATCTTTCTTAGCTCCTACGAGCAGTACTTC. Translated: CASSEEGHTWGTIFLSSYEQYF.

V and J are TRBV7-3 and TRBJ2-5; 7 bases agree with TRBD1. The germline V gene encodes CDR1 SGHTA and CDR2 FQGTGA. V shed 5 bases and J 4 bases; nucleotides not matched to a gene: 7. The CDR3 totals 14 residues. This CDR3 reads CASSPDRDGETQYF. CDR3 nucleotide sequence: TGTGCCAGCAGCCCTGACAGGGATGGAGAGACCCAGTACTTC. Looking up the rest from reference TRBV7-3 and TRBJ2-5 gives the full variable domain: GAGVSQTPSNKVTEKGKYVELRCDPISGHTALYWYRQSLGQGPEFLIYFQGTGAADDSGLPNDRFFAVRPEGSVSTLKIQRTERGDSAVYLCASSPDRDGETQYFGPGTRLLVL.

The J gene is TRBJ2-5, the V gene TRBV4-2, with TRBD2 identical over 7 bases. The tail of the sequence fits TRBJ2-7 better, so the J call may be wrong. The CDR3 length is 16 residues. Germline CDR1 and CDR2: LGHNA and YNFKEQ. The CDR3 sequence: CASSQVGGGFPYEQYF. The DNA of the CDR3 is TGTGCCAGCAGCCAGGTGGGGGGAGGGTTCCCCTACGAGCAGTACTTC.

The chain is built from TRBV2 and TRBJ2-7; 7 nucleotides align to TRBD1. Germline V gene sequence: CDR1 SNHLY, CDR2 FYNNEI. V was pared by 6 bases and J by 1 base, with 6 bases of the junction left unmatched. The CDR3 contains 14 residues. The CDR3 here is CASSGQDYSYEQYF. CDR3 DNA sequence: TGTGCCAGCAGCGGACAGGATTATTCCTACGAGCAGTACTTC.

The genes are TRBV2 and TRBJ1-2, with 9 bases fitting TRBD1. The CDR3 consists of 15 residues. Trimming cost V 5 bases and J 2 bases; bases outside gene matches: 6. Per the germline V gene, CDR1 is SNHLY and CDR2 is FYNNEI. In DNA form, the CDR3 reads TGTGCCAGCAGTAAGGACAGGGGCGGAAACTATGGCTACACCTTC. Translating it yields CASSKDRGGNYGYTF.

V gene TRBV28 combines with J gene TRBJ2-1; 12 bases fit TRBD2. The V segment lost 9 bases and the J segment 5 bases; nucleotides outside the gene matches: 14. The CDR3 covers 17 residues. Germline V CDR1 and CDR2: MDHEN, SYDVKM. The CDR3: CASSLLAGGPAHNEQFF. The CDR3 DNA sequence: TGTGCCAGTAGCCTACTAGCGGGAGGACCCGCGCACAATGAGCAGTTCTTC.

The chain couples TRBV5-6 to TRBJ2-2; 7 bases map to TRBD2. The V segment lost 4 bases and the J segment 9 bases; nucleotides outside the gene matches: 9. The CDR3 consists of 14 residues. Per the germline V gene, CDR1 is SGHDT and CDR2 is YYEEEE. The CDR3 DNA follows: TGTGCCAGCAGCCGACTAGCTACCTACCGGGAGCTGTTTTTT. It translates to CASSRLATYRELFF.

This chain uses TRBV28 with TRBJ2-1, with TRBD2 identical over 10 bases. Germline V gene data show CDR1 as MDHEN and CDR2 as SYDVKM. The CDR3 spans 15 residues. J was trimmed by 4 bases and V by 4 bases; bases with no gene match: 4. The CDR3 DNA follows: TGTGCCAGCAGTTCTAGCGGGAGAGGGTACAATGAGCAGTTCTTC. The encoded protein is CASSSSGRGYNEQFF.

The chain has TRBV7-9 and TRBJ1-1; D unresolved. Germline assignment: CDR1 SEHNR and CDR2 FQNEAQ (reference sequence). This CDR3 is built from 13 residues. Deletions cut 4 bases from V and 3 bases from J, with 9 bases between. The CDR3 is CASSYAGYTEAFF. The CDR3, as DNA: TGTGCCAGCAGCTACGCGGGGTACACTGAAGCTTTCTTT.

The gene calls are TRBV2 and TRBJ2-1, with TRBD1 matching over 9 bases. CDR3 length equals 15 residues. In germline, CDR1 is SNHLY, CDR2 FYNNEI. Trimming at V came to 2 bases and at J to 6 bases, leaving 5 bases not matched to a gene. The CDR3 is CASSEMGQGLNEQFF. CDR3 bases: TGTGCCAGCAGTGAAATGGGACAGGGACTCAATGAGCAGTTCTTC.